This record covers a single T cell receptor (beta chain). The sequenced template was RNA, covering the TCR beta CDR3 region. Second-round multiplex PCR came after a first-round RT-PCR that employed HTBI primers. TCRdb processed the multiplex PCR reads anew with MiXCR; each CDR3 protein has one entry. This sample yields around 660,000 distinct CDR3 sequences, of which roughly 41% are seen a single time; 3.3% belongs to the top ten. The data were obtained in a study of Graves' ophthalmopathy and Graves' hyperthyroidism. Symptoms, serum thyroxine and TRAb, thyroid ultrasound, and orbital computed tomography formed the diagnostic basis. This clonotype was obtained from an adult man with Graves' ophthalmopathy. The sequenced material came from peripheral blood.

The CDR3 reads CAISDWQGGNEQFF. CDR3 in DNA: TGTGCCATCAGTGATTGGCAGGGAGGTAATGAGCAGTTCTTC. The chain is built from TRBV10-3 and TRBJ2-1, with D perhaps TRBD2 (6 bases). Trimming took off 3 bases at V and 7 bases at J, with 13 bases between the two ends. Germline values: CDR1 ENHRY, CDR2 SYGVKD. CDR3 length: 14 residues.